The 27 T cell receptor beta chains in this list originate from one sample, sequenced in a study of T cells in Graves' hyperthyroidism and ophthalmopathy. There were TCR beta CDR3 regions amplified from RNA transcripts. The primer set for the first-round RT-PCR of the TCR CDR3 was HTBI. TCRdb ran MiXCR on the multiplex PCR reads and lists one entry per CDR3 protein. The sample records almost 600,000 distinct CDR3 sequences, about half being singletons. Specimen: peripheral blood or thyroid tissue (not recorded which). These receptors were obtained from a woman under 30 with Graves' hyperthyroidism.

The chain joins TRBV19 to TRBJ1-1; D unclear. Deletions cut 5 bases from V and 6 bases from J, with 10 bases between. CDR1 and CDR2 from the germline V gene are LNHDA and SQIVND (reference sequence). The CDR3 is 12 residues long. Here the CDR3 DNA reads TGTGCCAGTAGTGGCGGGAGCTCTGAAGCTTTCTTT. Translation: CASSGGSSEAFF. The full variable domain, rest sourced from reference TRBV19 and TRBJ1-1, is DGGITQSPKYLFRKEGQNVTLSCEQNLNHDAMYWYRQDPGQGLRLIYYSQIVNDFQKGDIAEGYSVSREKKESFPLTVTSAQKNPTAFYLCASSGGSSEAFFGQGTRLTVV.

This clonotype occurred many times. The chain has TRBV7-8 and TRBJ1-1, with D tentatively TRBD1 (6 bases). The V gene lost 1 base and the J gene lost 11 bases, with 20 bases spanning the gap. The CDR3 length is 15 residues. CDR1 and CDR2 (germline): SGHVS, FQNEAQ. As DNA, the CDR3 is TGTGCCAGCAGCTTAGTAGCCAGGGGACCTCTCCTGGCTTTCTTT. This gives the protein CASSLVARGPLLAFF.

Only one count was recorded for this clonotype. This CDR3 reads CASDVGTGRAGETQYF. The DNA for the CDR3 is TGTGCCAGTGACGTTGGGACAGGACGGGCTGGGGAGACCCAGTACTTC. The chain couples TRBV10-3 to TRBJ2-5; 8 bases line up with TRBD1. From germline, CDR1 is ENHRY and CDR2 SYGVKD. The CDR3 has 16 amino acids. V was pared by 10 bases and J by 5 bases, with 18 bases of the junction left unmatched.

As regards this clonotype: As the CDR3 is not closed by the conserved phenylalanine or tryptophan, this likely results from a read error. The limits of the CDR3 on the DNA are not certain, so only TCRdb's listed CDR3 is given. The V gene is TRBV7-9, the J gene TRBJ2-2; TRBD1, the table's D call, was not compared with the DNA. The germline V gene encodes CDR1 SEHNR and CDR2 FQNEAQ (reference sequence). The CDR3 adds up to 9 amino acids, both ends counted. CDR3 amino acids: CASSPSGGT.

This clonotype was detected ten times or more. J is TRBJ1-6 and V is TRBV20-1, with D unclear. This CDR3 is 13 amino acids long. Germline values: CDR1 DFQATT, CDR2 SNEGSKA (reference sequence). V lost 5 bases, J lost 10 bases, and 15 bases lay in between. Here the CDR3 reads CSAADPRTSPLHF. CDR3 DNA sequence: TGCAGTGCTGCGGACCCAAGGACCTCACCCCTCCACTTT.

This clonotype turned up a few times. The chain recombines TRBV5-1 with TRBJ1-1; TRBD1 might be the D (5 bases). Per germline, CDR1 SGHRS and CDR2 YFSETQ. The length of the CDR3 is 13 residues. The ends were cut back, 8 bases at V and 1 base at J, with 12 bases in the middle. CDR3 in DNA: TGCGCCAGTCTGACAGCACCGAACACTGAAGCTTTCTTT. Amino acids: CASLTAPNTEAFF. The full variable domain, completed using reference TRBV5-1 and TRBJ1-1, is KAGVTQTPRYLIKTRGQQVTLSCSPISGHRSVSWYQQTPGQGLQFLFEYFSETQRNKGNFPGRFSGRQFSNSRSEMNVSTLELGDSALYLCASLTAPNTEAFFGQGTRLTVV.

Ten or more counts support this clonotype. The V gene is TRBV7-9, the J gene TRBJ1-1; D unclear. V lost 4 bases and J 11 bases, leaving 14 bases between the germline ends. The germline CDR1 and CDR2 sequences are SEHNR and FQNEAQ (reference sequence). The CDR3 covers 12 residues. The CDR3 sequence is CASSSDGPGAFF. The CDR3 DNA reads TGTGCCAGCAGCTCCGACGGTCCTGGCGCTTTCTTT.

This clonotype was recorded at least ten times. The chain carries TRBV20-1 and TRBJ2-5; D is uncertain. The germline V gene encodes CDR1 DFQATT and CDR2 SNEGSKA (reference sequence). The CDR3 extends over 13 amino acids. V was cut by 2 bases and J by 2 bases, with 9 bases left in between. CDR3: CSARLVDQETQYF. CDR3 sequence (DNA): TGCAGTGCTAGACTAGTGGATCAAGAGACCCAGTACTTC.

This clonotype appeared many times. The CDR3: CASSFGTQPTYEQYF. Here the CDR3 DNA reads TGTGCCAGCAGTTTCGGGACACAGCCTACCTACGAGCAGTACTTC. The chain recombines TRBV12-3 or TRBV12-4 with TRBJ2-7; D perhaps matches TRBD1 (6 bases). V was clipped by 3 bases and J by 2 bases, with 14 bases between them. The CDR3 is made up of 15 amino acids.

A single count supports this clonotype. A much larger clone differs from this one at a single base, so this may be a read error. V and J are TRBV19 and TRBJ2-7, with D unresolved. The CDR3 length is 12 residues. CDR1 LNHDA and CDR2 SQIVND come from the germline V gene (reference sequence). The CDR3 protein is CTSRMGRGEQYF. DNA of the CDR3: TGTACCAGTAGGATGGGAAGAGGTGAGCAGTACTTC.

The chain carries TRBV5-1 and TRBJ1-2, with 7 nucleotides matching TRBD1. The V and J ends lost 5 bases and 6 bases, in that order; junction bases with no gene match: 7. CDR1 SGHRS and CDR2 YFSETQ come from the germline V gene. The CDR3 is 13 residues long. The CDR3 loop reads CASSMTGSNGYTF. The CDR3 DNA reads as TGCGCCAGCAGTATGACAGGGTCTAATGGCTACACCTTC. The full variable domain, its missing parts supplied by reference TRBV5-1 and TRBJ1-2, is KAGVTQTPRYLIKTRGQQVTLSCSPISGHRSVSWYQQTPGQGLQFLFEYFSETQRNKGNFPGRFSGRQFSNSRSEMNVSTLELGDSALYLCASSMTGSNGYTFGSGTRLTVV.

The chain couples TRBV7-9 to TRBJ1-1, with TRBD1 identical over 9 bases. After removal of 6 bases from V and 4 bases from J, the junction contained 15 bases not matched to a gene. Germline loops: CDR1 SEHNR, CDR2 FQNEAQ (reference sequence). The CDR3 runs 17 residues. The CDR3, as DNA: TGTGCCAGCAGTACAGGGACAGGGACCGTTGATATCACTGAAGCTTTCTTT. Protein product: CASSTGTGTVDITEAFF.

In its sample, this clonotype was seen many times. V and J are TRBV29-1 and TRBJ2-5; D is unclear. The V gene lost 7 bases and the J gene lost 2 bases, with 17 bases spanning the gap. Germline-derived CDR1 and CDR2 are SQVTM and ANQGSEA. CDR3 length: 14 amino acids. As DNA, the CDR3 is TGCAGCGCCCCCGACCCCCGGGCTCAAGAGACCCAGTACTTC. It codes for CSAPDPRAQETQYF.

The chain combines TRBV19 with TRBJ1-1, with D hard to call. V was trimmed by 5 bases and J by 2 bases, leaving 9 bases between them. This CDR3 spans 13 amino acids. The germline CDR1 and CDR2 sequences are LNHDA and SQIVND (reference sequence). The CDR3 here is CASSDPYNTEAFF. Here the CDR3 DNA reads TGTGCCAGTAGTGATCCTTATAACACTGAAGCTTTCTTT.

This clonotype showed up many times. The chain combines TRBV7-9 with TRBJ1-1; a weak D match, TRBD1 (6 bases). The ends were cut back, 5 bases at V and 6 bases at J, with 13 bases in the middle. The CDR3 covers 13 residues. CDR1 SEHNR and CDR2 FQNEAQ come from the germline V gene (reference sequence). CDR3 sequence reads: CASSDDRLAEAFF. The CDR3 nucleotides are TGTGCCAGCAGCGATGACAGGCTGGCTGAAGCTTTCTTT.

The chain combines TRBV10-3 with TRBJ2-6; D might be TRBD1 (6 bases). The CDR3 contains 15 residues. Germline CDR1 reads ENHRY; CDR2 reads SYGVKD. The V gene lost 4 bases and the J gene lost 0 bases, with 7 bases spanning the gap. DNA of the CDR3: TGTGCCATCAGTGCAGGGGCCTCTGGGGCCAACGTCCTGACTTTC. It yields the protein CAISAGASGANVLTF.

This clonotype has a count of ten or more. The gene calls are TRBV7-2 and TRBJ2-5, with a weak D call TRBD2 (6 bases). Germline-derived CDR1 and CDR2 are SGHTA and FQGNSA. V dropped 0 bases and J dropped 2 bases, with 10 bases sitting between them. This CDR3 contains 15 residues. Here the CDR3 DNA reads TGTGCCAGCAGCTTAGCCTCGCGGGGTCAAGAGACCCAGTACTTC. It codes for CASSLASRGQETQYF.

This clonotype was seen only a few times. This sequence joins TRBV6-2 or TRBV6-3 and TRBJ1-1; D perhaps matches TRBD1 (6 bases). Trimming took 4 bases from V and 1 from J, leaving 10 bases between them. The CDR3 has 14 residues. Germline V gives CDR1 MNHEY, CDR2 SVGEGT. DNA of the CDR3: TGTGCCAGCAGTTCTAGGACAGCGAACACTGAAGCTTTCTTT. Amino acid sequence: CASSSRTANTEAFF.

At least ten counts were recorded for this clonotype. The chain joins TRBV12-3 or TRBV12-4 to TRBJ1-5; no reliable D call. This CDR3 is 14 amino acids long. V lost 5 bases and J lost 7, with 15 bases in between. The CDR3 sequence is CASSRTAFAQPQHF. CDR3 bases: TGTGCCAGCAGTCGGACGGCCTTCGCGCAGCCCCAGCATTTT.

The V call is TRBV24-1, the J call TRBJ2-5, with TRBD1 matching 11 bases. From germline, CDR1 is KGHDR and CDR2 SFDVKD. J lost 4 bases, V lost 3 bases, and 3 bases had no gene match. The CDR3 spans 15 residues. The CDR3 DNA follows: TGTGCCACCAGTGATGCCGGGACAGGGGGAGAGACCCAGTACTTC. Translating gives CATSDAGTGGETQYF.

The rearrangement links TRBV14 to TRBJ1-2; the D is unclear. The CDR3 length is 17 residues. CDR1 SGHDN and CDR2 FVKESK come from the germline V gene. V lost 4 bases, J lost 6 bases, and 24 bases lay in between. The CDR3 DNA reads TGTGCCAGCAGCCCACTAGCGGGAGGAACAAGACACAATGGCTACACCTTC. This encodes CASSPLAGGTRHNGYTF.

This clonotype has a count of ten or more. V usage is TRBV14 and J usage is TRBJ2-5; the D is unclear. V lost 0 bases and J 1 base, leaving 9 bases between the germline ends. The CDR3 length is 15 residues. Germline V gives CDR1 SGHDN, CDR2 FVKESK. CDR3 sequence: CASSQDQASQETQYF. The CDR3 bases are TGTGCCAGCAGCCAAGATCAGGCTAGCCAAGAGACCCAGTACTTC.

CDR3 protein: CASSYGLAGGSEQFF. As DNA, the CDR3 is TGTGCCAGCAGCTATGGACTAGCGGGAGGTAGTGAGCAGTTCTTC. This chain uses TRBV7-9 with TRBJ2-1; TRBD2 matches 14 bases. Per the germline V gene, CDR1 is SEHNR and CDR2 is FQNEAQ (reference sequence). V was pared by 4 bases and J by 9 bases, with 5 bases of the junction left unmatched. This CDR3 comprises 15 residues.

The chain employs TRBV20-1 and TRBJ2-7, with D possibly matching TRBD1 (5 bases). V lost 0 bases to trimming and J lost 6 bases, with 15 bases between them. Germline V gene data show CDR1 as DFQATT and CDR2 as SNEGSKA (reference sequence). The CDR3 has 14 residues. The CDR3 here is CSARDLQVGGEQYF. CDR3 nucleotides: TGCAGTGCTAGAGATCTACAGGTTGGCGGCGAGCAGTACTTC.

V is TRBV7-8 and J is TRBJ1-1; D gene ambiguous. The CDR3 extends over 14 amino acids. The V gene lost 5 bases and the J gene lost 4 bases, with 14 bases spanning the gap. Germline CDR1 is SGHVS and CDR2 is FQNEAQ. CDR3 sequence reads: CASSKTQWITEAFF. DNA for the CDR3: TGTGCCAGCAGCAAGACACAGTGGATCACTGAAGCTTTCTTT.

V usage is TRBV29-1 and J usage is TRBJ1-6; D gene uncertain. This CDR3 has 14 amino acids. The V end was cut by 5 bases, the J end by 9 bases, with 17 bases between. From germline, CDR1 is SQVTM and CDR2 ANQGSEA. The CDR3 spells CSVSGGGRGSPLHF. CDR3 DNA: TGCAGCGTTAGTGGTGGCGGGAGAGGTTCACCCCTCCACTTT. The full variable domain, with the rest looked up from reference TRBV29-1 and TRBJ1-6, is SAVISQKPSRDICQRGTSLTIQCQVDSQVTMMFWYRQQPGQSLTLIATANQGSEATYESGFVIDKFPISRPNLTFSTLTVSNMSPEDSSIYLCSVSGGGRGSPLHFGNGTRLTVT.

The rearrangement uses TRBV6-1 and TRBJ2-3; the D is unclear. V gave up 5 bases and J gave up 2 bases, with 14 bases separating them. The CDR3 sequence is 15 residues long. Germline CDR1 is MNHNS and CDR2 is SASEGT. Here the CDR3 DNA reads TGTGCCAGCAGTCCGTACATAGGGAACACAGATACGCAGTATTTT. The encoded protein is CASSPYIGNTDTQYF.